This TCR beta chain comes out of a study of early T cells in non-severe SARS-CoV-2 infection. Study-wide context: Bulk RNA from unsorted whole blood was sequenced; chains were unpaired.

The TCR library protocol was used to attach unique molecular identifiers. These identifiers were attached to individual cDNA molecules. TCRdb re-called the 5' RACE reads through MiXCR, storing one row per CDR3 protein. The sample records about 59,000 distinct CDR3 sequences, around 14% being singletons. Study findings and constraints: Matches to VDJdb favored anti-spike CD8 responses and missed private and CD4 specificities.

This clonotype was seen many times. The target antigen is unknown. This sequence was found in an adult who was a healthcare worker with PCR-confirmed SARS-CoV-2 infection or an uninfected control (not recorded which). Source: whole blood, taken at baseline.

The CDR3 is CASSPSTDTQYF. For the CDR3, the DNA is TGTGCCAGCAGCCCCAGCACAGATACGCAGTATTTT. The V call is TRBV7-2, the J call TRBJ2-3, with no clear D. V lost 5 bases, J lost 0 bases, and 3 bases lay in between. Germline CDR1 SGHTA, CDR2 FQGNSA. The CDR3 contains 12 residues.